A single sample gave rise to the 6 T cell receptor beta chains below, sequenced in a study of OX40 agonist ivuxolimab in advanced cancers. The table came from immunoSEQ multiplex PCR; TCRdb's copy has only in-frame clones and leaves some out. The table records about 68,000 clones, approximately 80% of them present only once. The input for sequencing was CD4+ or CD8+ T cells sorted from blood, taken in a trial of the OX40 agonist ivuxolimab. The source of these receptors is an adult with an advanced solid tumor such as melanoma, head and neck, liver or kidney cancer.

The chain employs TRBV6-1 and TRBJ1-2; D gene ambiguous. Germline V gene sequence: CDR1 MNHNS, CDR2 SASEGT. Trimming took 4 bases from V and 4 from J, leaving 10 bases between them. There are 13 residues in the CDR3. CDR3 residues: CASSGRTVYGYTF. In nucleotides, the CDR3 is TGTGCCAGCAGTGGACGGACTGTCTATGGCTACACCTTC.

Notes on this clone: This specimen includes other DNA sequences encoding the same CDR3. The chain links TRBV28 to TRBJ1-1; tentatively, D is TRBD1 (5 bases). V dropped 6 bases and J dropped 5 bases, with 10 bases sitting between them. In germline, CDR1 is MDHEN, CDR2 SYDVKM. The CDR3 contains 12 residues. The CDR3 sequence: CASSTGGTEAFF. The CDR3 DNA follows: TGTGCCAGCAGCACCGGGGGAACTGAAGCTTTCTTT.

The chain couples TRBV4-1 to TRBJ2-7; TRBD2 agrees at 10 bases. V lost 5 bases and J lost 4; bases outside the gene matches: 5. The germline V gene encodes CDR1 MGHRA and CDR2 YSYEKL. The CDR3 is 14 residues long. CDR3 bases: TGCGCCAGCAGCGAGACTAGCGGGTCTTACGAGCAGTACTTC. Translation gives CASSETSGSYEQYF.

This chain uses TRBV28 with TRBJ2-1; 9 bases align to TRBD1. The CDR3 covers 15 residues. Per the germline V gene, CDR1 is MDHEN and CDR2 is SYDVKM. Trimming cost V 6 bases and J 4 bases; bases outside gene matches: 7. The CDR3 DNA is TGTGCCAGCAGGGGACAGGGAGGAGGGTACAATGAGCAGTTCTTC. This gives the protein CASRGQGGGYNEQFF.

This chain uses TRBV5-1 with TRBJ1-2; D is uncertain. This CDR3 comprises 13 residues. The V gene's germline CDR1 is SGHRS and CDR2 YFSETQ. Trimming shortened V by 0 bases and J by 8 bases, and 11 bases separated the two germline ends. The CDR3 DNA sequence: TGCGCCAGCAGCTTGGAGGATGGCGGCGGCTACACCTTC. It specifies CASSLEDGGGYTF.

Here the CDR3 DNA reads TGTGCCAGCTCAAAAACCGGGACTAGCGCGATCTACGAGCAGTACTTC. Protein sequence: CASSKTGTSAIYEQYF. The gene calls are TRBV18 and TRBJ2-7, with 10 bases identical to TRBD2. The CDR3 runs to 16 residues. V lost 5 bases, J lost 3 bases, and 10 bases stayed unmatched. The germline V gene has CDR1 KGHSH and CDR2 LQKENI.